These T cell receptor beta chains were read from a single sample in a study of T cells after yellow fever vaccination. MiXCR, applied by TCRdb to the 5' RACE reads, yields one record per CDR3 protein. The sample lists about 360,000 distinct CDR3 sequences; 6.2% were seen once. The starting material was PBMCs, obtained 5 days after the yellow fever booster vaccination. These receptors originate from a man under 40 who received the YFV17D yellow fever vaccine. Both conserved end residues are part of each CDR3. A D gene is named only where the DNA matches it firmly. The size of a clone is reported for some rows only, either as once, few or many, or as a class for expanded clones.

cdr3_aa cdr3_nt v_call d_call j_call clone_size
CASSGQSSYNEQFF TGCGCCAGCAGCGGGCAGAGCTCCTACAATGAGCAGTTCTTC TRBV5-1 - TRBJ2-1 -
CSARETGQGNSPLHF TGCAGTGCTAGGGAAACGGGACAGGGTAATTCACCCCTCCACTTT TRBV20-1 TRBD1 TRBJ1-6 -
CASSHRGDEQFF TGCGCCAGCAGCCACCGGGGGGATGAGCAGTTCTTC TRBV4-1 TRBD2 TRBJ2-1 -
CASRGTSGRKHEQFF TGTGCCTCGCGCGGGACTAGCGGGAGAAAGCATGAGCAGTTCTTC TRBV30 TRBD2 TRBJ2-1 -
CASSLVGAVNTEAFF TGCGCCAGCAGCTTGGTTGGGGCGGTGAACACTGAAGCTTTCTTT TRBV5-1 - TRBJ1-1 many
CSARELTSWDTDTQYF TGCAGTGCTAGAGAATTGACTAGTTGGGACACAGATACGCAGTATTTT TRBV20-1 - TRBJ2-3 many
CASKREETQYF TGCGCCAGCAAACGGGAAGAGACCCAGTACTTC TRBV5-1 - TRBJ2-5 many
CASSHQPHSGGSYEQYF TGCGCCAGCAGCCATCAACCCCACAGCGGAGGCTCCTACGAGCAGTACTTC TRBV4-3 - TRBJ2-7 many
CASSLLGTYRVGANVLTF TGTGCCAGCAGCTTATTAGGGACATACAGAGTTGGGGCCAACGTCCTGACTTTC TRBV11-2 - TRBJ2-6 few
CSANLGGSSDTQYF TGCAGTGCTAATCTGGGCGGGAGTTCGGATACGCAGTATTTT TRBV20-1 TRBD2 TRBJ2-3 -
CASNSEGNEQFF TGTGCCAGCAATTCAGAGGGGAATGAGCAGTTCTTC TRBV7-8 - TRBJ2-1 many
CASSFSPTGSSYNEQFF TGTGCCAGCAGCTTTTCTCCGACAGGGAGCTCCTACAATGAGCAGTTCTTC TRBV7-2 TRBD1 TRBJ2-1 few
CASSFGREDNEQFF TGTGCCAGCAGCTTCGGGCGGGAGGACAATGAGCAGTTCTTC TRBV5-4 TRBD2 TRBJ2-1 -
CSAARSVNQETQYF TGCAGTGCTGCCCGTTCAGTAAACCAAGAGACCCAGTACTTC TRBV20-1 - TRBJ2-5 few
CASSRRSGSGGDTQYF TGTGCCAGCAGCCGCCGCTCTGGGTCAGGGGGAGATACGCAGTATTTT TRBV14 TRBD1 TRBJ2-3 -
CASSPPGGKGGHEQYF TGTGCCAGCAGCCCTCCGGGGGGGAAGGGTGGCCACGAGCAGTACTTC TRBV7-2 TRBD2 TRBJ2-7 many
CASLIGSNQPQHF TGTGCCAGCTTAATCGGTAGCAATCAGCCCCAGCATTTT TRBV6-1 - TRBJ1-5 -
CASNPQGTPWGQPQHF TGTGCCAGCAATCCCCAGGGGACACCTTGGGGTCAGCCCCAGCATTTT TRBV6-1 - TRBJ1-5 -
CASSESLVGQDFSGNTIYF TGCGCCAGCAGTGAGTCGTTGGTAGGACAGGATTTTTCTGGAAACACCATATATTTT TRBV10-1 TRBD1 TRBJ1-3 -
CASSPVFEETQYF TGTGCCAGCTCACCCGTGTTCGAAGAGACCCAGTACTTC TRBV18 - TRBJ2-5 -
CASSLTSATTDTQYF TGTGCCAGCAGCTTGACTAGCGCGACCACAGATACGCAGTATTTT TRBV7-2 TRBD2 TRBJ2-3 few
CASSGGSPGANVLTF TGTGCCAGCAGCGGGGGGAGCCCTGGGGCCAACGTCCTGACTTTC TRBV7-9 - TRBJ2-6 -
CSGRGGDPQFF TGCAGCGGACGAGGGGGGGACCCGCAGTTCTTC TRBV20-1 - TRBJ2-1 many
CAWRAPSGRAGFSRNEQFF TGTGCCTGGAGGGCCCCTAGCGGGAGAGCAGGTTTTTCACGCAATGAGCAGTTCTTC TRBV30 TRBD2 TRBJ2-1 -
CASSEDRVSYNEQFF TGTGCCAGCAGTGAAGACAGGGTCTCCTACAATGAGCAGTTCTTC TRBV6-1 - TRBJ2-1 few
CASSEGTFYEQYF TGTGCCAGCAGTGAAGGGACATTCTACGAGCAGTACTTC TRBV2 - TRBJ2-7 -
CAFSFWLGTSASTDTQYF TGTGCCTTCAGTTTTTGGCTTGGGACTAGCGCCAGCACAGATACGCAGTATTTT TRBV2 TRBD2 TRBJ2-3 -
CAWSVLKAGGARGYTF TGTGCCTGGAGTGTACTAAAGGCAGGGGGCGCGAGGGGCTACACCTTC TRBV30 TRBD1 TRBJ1-2 many
CASSEGQGTSYEQYF TGTGCCAGCAGTGAAGGACAGGGGACCTCCTACGAGCAGTACTTC TRBV6-1 TRBD1 TRBJ2-7 few
CASCVTSETSSPQYF TGTGCCAGCTGCGTGACTAGCGAGACCTCCTCTCCCCAGTACTTC TRBV3-1 TRBD2 TRBJ2-5 -
CASSLTGTSAVYEQYF TGTGCCAGCAGCCTAACCGGGACTAGCGCGGTCTACGAGCAGTACTTC TRBV6-2/TRBV6-3 TRBD2 TRBJ2-7 many
CATSDGIDGDTQYF TGTGCCACCAGTGACGGCATTGATGGAGATACGCAGTATTTT TRBV24-1 - TRBJ2-3 -
CASSLGTRGDEQFF TGTGCCAGCAGCTTAGGGACTAGGGGCGATGAGCAGTTCTTC TRBV11-3 TRBD2 TRBJ2-1 many
CATSRNGRTEAFF TGTGCCACCAGCAGAAATGGTCGGACTGAAGCTTTCTTT TRBV15 - TRBJ1-1 few
CASSKDRGSDEQFF TGTGCCAGCTCAAAGGACAGGGGCAGCGATGAGCAGTTCTTC TRBV18 TRBD1 TRBJ2-1 few
CASSSRSSGDYEQYF TGTGCCAGCAGCTCCAGATCTAGCGGGGACTACGAGCAGTACTTC TRBV7-9 TRBD2 TRBJ2-7 many
CASGPWNRGLNQPQHF TGTGCTAGTGGTCCCTGGAACAGGGGTCTCAATCAGCCCCAGCATTTT TRBV12-5 TRBD1 TRBJ1-5 few
CASSLGQEDGYTF TGTGCCAGCAGCTTAGGACAAGAAGATGGCTACACCTTC TRBV7-2 - TRBJ1-2 -
CSGCEDTNEKLFF TGCAGCGGGTGCGAAGATACTAATGAAAAACTGTTTTTT TRBV29-1 - TRBJ1-4 many
CASSLSLGTGGEKLFF TGCGCCAGCAGCTTGAGCCTGGGGACAGGGGGCGAAAAACTGTTTTTT TRBV5-1 TRBD1 TRBJ1-4 many
CAWSRRLADEQFF TGTGCCTGGAGTCGCCGACTAGCGGACGAGCAGTTCTTC TRBV30 TRBD2 TRBJ2-1 many
CSAVLGHRNYGYTF TGCAGTGCCGTACTGGGACACCGTAACTATGGCTACACCTTC TRBV20-1 - TRBJ1-2 few